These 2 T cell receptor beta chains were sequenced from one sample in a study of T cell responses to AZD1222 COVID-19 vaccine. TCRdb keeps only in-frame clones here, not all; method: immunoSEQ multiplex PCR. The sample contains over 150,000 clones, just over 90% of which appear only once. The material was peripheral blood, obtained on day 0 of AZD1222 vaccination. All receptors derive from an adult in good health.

The CDR3 reads CASSTTSGVNTGELFF. In nucleotides, the CDR3 is TGTGCCAGCAGCACGACCTCCGGGGTGAACACCGGGGAGCTGTTTTTT. The rearrangement joins TRBV11-2 to TRBJ2-2, with a possible D match to TRBD2 (5 bases). Trimming cost V 5 bases and J 1 base, with 14 bases left between them. The CDR3 has 16 amino acids. Germline-derived CDR1 and CDR2 are SGHAT and FQNNGV.

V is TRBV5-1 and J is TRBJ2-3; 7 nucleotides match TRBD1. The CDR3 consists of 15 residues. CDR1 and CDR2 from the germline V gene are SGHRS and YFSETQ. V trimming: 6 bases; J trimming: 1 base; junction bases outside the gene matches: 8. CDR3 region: CASTEVTGGTDTQYF. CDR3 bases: TGCGCCAGCACAGAGGTAACAGGGGGCACAGATACGCAGTATTTT.